This T cell receptor beta chain was sequenced in a study of cytomegalovirus exposure and HLA in healthy donors. Study-wide results and limits: Sequencing artifact likely explains a cluster of highly shared sequence variants.

The table lists this clone with a count of one. The antigen remains undetermined. Germline values: CDR1 SQVTM, CDR2 ANQGSEA. The V end lost 0 bases, the J end lost 3 bases, and 9 bases lay between the germline ends. CDR3 length equals 13 residues. Amplification used 60 Vbeta primers and 13 Jbeta primers. The data were produced by immunoSEQ multiplex PCR, yet TCRdb's version contains in-frame clones alone and is incomplete. Counted here are approximately 97,000 clones, about four fifths occurring once; the ten biggest clones make up roughly 4%. The receptor was isolated from a woman in her thirties or forties in good health and CMV-seropositive. Sequenced material: PBMCs. V is TRBV29-1 and J is TRBJ2-7; D gene ambiguous. As DNA, the CDR3 is TGCAGCGTTGAAGATGGCCAGCGCTACGAGCAGTACTTC. As protein: CSVEDGQRYEQYF.